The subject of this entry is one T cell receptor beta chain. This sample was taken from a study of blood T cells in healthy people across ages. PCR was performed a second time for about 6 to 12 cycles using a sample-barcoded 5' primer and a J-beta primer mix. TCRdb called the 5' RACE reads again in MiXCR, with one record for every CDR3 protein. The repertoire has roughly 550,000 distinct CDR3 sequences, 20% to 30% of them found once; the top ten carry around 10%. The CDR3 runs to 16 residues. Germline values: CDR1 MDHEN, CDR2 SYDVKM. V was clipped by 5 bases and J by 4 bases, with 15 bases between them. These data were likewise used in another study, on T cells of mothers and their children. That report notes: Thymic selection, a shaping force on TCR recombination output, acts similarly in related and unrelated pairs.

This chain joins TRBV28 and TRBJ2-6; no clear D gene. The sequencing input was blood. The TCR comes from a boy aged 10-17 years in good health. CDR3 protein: CASSKTDISGANVLTF. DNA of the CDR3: TGTGCCAGCAGTAAGACCGACATCTCCGGGGCCAACGTCCTGACTTTC.